These T cell receptor beta chains were read from a single sample in a study of beta chain features in type 1 diabetes. Sequenced by immunoSEQ multiplex PCR; TCRdb stores in-frame clones only, minus some. Altogether 250,000 to 300,000 clones are present, around 7.3% being singletons, with the ten largest covering about 0.93%. The sequenced material came from central memory CD4+ T cells from blood. Receptors originate from a woman between 18 and 29 years old in good health. CDR3s leave out the opening cysteine and the closing phenylalanine or tryptophan. The D gene is left open where the match is weak. Clone size is given for some rows only: seen once, a few or many times, or a class if the clone is expanded.

D gene: .
clone size: .
V gene: TRBV27
CDR3 protein: ASSRRTANTGELF

D gene: TRBD1
clone size: few
V gene: TRBV7-9
CDR3 protein: ASSQGAHSNQPQH

D gene: TRBD2
clone size: .
V gene: TRBV7-2
CDR3 protein: ASSLGASGGRTDTQY

D gene: .
clone size: .
V gene: TRBV4-1
CDR3 protein: ASSHGMTDLNTEAF

D gene: .
clone size: few
V gene: TRBV15
CDR3 protein: ATSARDQFRQAKNIQY

D gene: .
clone size: .
V gene: TRBV7-2
CDR3 protein: ASSLTPGRHTEAF

D gene: .
clone size: few
V gene: TRBV4-3
CDR3 protein: ASSRGGDQPQH

D gene: .
clone size: .
V gene: TRBV6-1
CDR3 protein: ASSPVSFYEQY

D gene: .
clone size: few
V gene: TRBV4-1
CDR3 protein: ASSQDYGREQF

D gene: .
clone size: .
V gene: TRBV5-6
CDR3 protein: ASSTNPRGQYGYT

D gene: .
clone size: .
V gene: TRBV19
CDR3 protein: ASSTKQKTTGELF

D gene: .
clone size: few
V gene: TRBV30
CDR3 protein: AWSFNGGRYGYT

D gene: TRBD1
clone size: many
V gene: TRBV7-3
CDR3 protein: ASSQGQASRNEQF

D gene: TRBD1
clone size: few
V gene: TRBV4-1
CDR3 protein: ASSQRTGSSGNTIY

D gene: TRBD2
clone size: few
V gene: TRBV23-1
CDR3 protein: ASSPSGRGGHSNTGELF

D gene: .
clone size: .
V gene: TRBV7-2
CDR3 protein: ASRETGANVLT

D gene: .
clone size: .
V gene: TRBV25-1
CDR3 protein: ASSDGHHTGEKLF

D gene: .
clone size: few
V gene: TRBV28
CDR3 protein: ASLEGTSTDTQY

D gene: TRBD1
clone size: medium-sized
V gene: TRBV2
CDR3 protein: ASSGLGTEQETQY

D gene: TRBD1
clone size: medium-sized
V gene: TRBV5-4
CDR3 protein: ASSPGTGDRGEQF

D gene: TRBD2
clone size: few
V gene: TRBV11-1
CDR3 protein: ASSEKLAGNTDTQY

D gene: .
clone size: .
V gene: TRBV7-2
CDR3 protein: ASSLGGRRIAEQY